The next 4 T cell receptor beta chains were all read from a single sample in a study of OX40 agonist ivuxolimab in advanced cancers. Clones were sequenced by immunoSEQ multiplex PCR, and TCRdb holds only the in-frame ones, with some missing. The data hold around 60,000 clones, with around 83% observed a single time. Sequenced material: CD4+ or CD8+ T cells sorted from blood, taken in a trial of the OX40 agonist ivuxolimab. These TCRs come from an adult with an advanced solid tumor such as melanoma, head and neck, liver or kidney cancer.

This clone appeared once. CDR3 DNA sequence: TGTGCCAGCAGCGTAGGCCACAGGGAGGGCACAGATACGCAGTATTTT. It codes for CASSVGHREGTDTQYF. The chain combines TRBV9 with TRBJ2-3; tentatively, D is TRBD1 or TRBD2 (6 bases each). CDR1 and CDR2 (germline): SGDLS, YYNGEE. Trimming took 0 bases from V and 1 from J, leaving 12 bases between them. This CDR3 has 16 amino acids.

This clone was counted a few times. The genes are TRBV28 and TRBJ1-2; D is unclear. The V end was cut by 7 bases, the J end by 0 bases, with 3 bases between. CDR1 and CDR2 from the germline V gene are MDHEN and SYDVKM. The length of the CDR3 is 11 residues. The CDR3 DNA sequence: TGTGCCAGCAATGCTAACTATGGCTACACCTTC. Its translation: CASNANYGYTF.

The gene calls are TRBV7-6 and TRBJ2-1; TRBD2 aligns across 9 bases. Trimming at V came to 5 bases and at J to 9 bases, leaving 20 bases not matched to a gene. Per germline, CDR1 SGHVS and CDR2 FNYEAQ. The CDR3 is 18 amino acids. CDR3 bases: TGTGCCAGCAGCCGCAACGGGCGGGGGGGCGCCCTTACTCTTGAGCAGTTCTTC. Its protein is CASSRNGRGGALTLEQFF.

The rearrangement links TRBV2 to TRBJ2-5; 11 bases align to TRBD1. The CDR3 extends over 15 amino acids. CDR1 and CDR2 (germline): SNHLY, FYNNEI. The V segment lost 7 bases and the J segment 5 bases; nucleotides outside the gene matches: 9. CDR3 protein: CASMEDRGRRETQYF. The CDR3 region has the DNA TGTGCCAGCATGGAGGACAGGGGGCGTCGGGAGACCCAGTACTTC.